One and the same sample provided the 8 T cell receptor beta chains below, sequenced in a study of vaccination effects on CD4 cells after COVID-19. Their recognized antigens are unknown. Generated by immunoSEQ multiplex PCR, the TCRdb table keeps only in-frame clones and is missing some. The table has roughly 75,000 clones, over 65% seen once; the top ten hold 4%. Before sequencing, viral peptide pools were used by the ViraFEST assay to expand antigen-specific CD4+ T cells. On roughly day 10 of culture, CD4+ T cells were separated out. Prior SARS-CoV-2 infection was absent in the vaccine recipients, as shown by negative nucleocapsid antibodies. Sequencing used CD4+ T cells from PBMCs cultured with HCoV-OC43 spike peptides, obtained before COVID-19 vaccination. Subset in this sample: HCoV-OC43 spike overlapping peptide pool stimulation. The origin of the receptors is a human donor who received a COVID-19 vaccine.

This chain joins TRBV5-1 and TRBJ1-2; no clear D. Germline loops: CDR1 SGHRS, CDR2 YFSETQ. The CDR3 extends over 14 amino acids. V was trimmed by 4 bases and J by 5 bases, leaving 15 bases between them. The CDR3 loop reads CASSPEYGRYGYTF. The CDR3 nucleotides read TGCGCCAGCAGCCCTGAATACGGACGGTATGGCTACACCTTC.

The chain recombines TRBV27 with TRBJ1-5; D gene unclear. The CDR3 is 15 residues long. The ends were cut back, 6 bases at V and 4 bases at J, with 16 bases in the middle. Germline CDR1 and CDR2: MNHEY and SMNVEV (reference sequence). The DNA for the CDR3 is TGTGCCAGCAGGGAGCTCGCGGGGATTAATCAGCCCCAGCATTTT. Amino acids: CASRELAGINQPQHF.

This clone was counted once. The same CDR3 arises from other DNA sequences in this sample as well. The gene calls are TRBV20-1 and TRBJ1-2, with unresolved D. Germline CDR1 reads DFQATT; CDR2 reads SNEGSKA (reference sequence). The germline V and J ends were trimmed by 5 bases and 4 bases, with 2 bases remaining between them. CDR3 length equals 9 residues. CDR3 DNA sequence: TGCAGTGCTGGCTATGGCTACACCTTC. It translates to CSAGYGYTF.

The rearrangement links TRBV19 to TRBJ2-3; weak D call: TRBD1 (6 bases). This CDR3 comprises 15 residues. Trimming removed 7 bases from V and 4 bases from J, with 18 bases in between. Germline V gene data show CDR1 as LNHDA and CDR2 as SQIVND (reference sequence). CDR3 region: CASTPRGIGADTQYF. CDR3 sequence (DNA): TGTGCCAGTACCCCAAGGGGGATCGGCGCAGATACGCAGTATTTT.

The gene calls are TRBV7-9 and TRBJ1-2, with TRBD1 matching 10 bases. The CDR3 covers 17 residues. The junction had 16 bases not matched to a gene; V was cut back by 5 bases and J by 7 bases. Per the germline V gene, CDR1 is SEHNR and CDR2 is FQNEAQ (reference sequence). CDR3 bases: TGTGCCAGCAGCACAAGATTGGGGGACAGGGGTTACGGTGGCTACACCTTC. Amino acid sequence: CASSTRLGDRGYGGYTF.

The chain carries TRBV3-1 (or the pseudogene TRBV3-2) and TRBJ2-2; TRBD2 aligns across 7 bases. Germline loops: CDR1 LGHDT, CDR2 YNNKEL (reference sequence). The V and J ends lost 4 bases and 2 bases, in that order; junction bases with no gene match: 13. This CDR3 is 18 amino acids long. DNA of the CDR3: TGTGCCAGCAGCCTTCGTCTAGGGACTATAATTAACACCGGGGAGCTGTTTTTT. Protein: CASSLRLGTIINTGELFF.

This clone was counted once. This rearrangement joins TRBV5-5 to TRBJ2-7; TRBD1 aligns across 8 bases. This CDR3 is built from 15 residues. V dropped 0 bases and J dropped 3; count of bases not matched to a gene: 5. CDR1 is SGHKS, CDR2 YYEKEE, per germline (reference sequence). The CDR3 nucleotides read TGTGCCAGCAGCTTGGAACAGGGGGTTGGCTACGAGCAGTACGTC. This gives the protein CASSLEQGVGYEQYV.

CDR3 DNA: TGTGCCAGCAGGGTCGAGGGGGTTGGGACCCAGTACTTC. Amino acids: CASRVEGVGTQYF. The rearrangement joins TRBV12-3 or TRBV12-4 to TRBJ2-5; the D gene is possibly TRBD1 (6 bases). This CDR3 is 13 amino acids long. V dropped 6 bases and J dropped 7 bases, with 15 bases sitting between them.